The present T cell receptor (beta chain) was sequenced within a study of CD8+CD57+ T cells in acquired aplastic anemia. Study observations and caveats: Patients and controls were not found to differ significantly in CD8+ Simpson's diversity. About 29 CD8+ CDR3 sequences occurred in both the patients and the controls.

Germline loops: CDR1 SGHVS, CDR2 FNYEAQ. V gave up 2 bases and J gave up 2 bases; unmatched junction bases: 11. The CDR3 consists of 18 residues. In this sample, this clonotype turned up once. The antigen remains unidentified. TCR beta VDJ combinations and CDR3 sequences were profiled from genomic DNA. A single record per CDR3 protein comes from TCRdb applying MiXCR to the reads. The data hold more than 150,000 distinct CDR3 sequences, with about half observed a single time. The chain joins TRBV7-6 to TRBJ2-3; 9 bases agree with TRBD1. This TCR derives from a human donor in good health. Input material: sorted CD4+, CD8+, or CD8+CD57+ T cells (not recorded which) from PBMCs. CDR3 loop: CASSLTYLRTGVTDTQYF. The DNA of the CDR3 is TGTGCCAGCAGCTTAACTTATCTCCGGACAGGGGTCACAGATACGCAGTATTTT.